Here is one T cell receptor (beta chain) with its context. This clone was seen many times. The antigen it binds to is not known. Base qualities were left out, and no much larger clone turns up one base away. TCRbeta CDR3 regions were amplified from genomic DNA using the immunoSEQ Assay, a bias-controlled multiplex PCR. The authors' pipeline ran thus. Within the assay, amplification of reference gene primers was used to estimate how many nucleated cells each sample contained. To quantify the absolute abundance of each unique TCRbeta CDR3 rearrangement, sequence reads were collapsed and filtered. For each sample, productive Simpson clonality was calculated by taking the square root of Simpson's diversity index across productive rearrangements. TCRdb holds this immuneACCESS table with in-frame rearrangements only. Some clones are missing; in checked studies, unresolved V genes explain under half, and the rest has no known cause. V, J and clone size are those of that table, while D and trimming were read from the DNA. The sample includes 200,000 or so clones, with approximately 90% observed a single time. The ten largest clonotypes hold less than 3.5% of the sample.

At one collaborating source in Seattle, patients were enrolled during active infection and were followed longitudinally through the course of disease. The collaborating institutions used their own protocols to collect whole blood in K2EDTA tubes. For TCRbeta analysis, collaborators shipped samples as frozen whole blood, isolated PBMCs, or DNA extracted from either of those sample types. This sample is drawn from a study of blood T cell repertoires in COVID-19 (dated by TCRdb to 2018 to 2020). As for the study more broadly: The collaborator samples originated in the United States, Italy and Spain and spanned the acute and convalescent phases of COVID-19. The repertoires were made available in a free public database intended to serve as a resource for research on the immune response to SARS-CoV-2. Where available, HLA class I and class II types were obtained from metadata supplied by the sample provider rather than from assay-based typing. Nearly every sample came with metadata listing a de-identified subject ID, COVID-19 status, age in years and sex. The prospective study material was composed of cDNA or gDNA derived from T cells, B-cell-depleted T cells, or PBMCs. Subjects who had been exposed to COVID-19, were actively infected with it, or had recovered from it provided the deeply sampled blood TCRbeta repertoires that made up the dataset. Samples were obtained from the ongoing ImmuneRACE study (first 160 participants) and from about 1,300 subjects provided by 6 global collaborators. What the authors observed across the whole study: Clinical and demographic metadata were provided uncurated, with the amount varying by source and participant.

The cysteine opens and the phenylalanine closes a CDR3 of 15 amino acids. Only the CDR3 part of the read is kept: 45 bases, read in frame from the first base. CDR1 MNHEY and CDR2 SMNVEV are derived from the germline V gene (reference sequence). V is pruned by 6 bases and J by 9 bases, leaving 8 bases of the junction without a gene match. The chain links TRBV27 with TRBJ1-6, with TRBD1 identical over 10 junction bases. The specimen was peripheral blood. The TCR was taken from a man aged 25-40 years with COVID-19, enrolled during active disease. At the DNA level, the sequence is TGTGCCAGCAGCTTACTCGGGACAGGGGTTTCACCCCTCCACTTT. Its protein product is CASSLLGTGVSPLHF.